This TCR beta chain was sequenced in a study of cytomegalovirus exposure and HLA in healthy donors. Whole-study findings and limits: Excluded were some V segments that proved indistinguishable, including TRBV6-2 and TRBV6-3. Segments of the TCR beta V type were, in most cases, productive about 90% or about 30% of the time in an earlier analysis. Among immune exposure information, only CMV serostatus was available.

The CDR3 spans 14 residues. The germline V and J ends were trimmed by 5 bases and 4 bases, with 15 bases remaining between them. Germline V lookup: CDR1 MNHNS, CDR2 SASEGT. PCR used 60 Vbeta primers and 13 Jbeta primers. The method was immunoSEQ multiplex PCR; TCRdb's version includes in-frame clones alone and lacks a portion of them. The repertoire holds 100,000 to 150,000 clones, with less than 80% as singletons. As concerns this clone: What it binds is unknown.

V and J are TRBV6-1 and TRBJ2-7; TRBD1 might be the D (7 bases). Sequenced sample: PBMCs. This TCR came from a middle-aged man in good health and CMV-seronegative. The CDR3 nucleotides are TGTGCCAGCAGTTCTCAGGCAGGGGGGTACGAGCAGTACGTC. Translated: CASSSQAGGYEQYV.